The rows below give T cell receptor beta chains drawn from one sample of a study of CD8 T cells in ankylosing spondylitis. TCRdb reanalysed the 5' RACE reads using MiXCR and keeps one entry per CDR3 protein. The top ten clones hold approximately 3.7% of a sample with 300,000 to 350,000 distinct CDR3 sequences, roughly 20% of them seen once. Sequencing input: blood, either unsorted or a sorted T cell fraction (not recorded which). The receptors derive from a female donor with ankylosing spondylitis or in good health (not recorded which). Each CDR3 is given with its conserved first and last residue. D genes are given only for firm matches. A row's size may be missing; if present it is once, few, many or a size class.

clone size: few; J gene: TRBJ2-7; V gene: TRBV20-1; D gene: TRBD1; CDR3 length: 12; CDR3 protein: CSALTGNYEQYF; CDR3 DNA: TGCAGTGCTTTGACAGGGAACTACGAGCAGTACTTC
clone size: few; J gene: TRBJ1-1; V gene: TRBV5-5; D gene: NA; CDR3 length: 14; CDR3 protein: CASSLMIMNTEAFF; CDR3 DNA: TGTGCCAGCAGCTTAATGATAATGAACACTGAAGCTTTCTTT
clone size: NA; J gene: TRBJ2-7; V gene: TRBV6-1; D gene: NA; CDR3 length: 13; CDR3 protein: CASTRPGSVEQYF; CDR3 DNA: TGTGCCAGCACCCGCCCGGGGAGTGTCGAGCAGTACTTC
clone size: NA; J gene: TRBJ2-7; V gene: TRBV4-3; D gene: TRBD2; CDR3 length: 17; CDR3 protein: CASSQDLGVGGRNEQYF; CDR3 DNA: TGCGCCAGCAGCCAAGATTTAGGCGTGGGCGGGAGAAACGAGCAGTACTTC
clone size: NA; J gene: TRBJ2-5; V gene: TRBV12-3/TRBV12-4; D gene: TRBD1; CDR3 length: 17; CDR3 protein: CASSLGQGTGFGETQYF; CDR3 DNA: TGTGCCAGCAGTTTGGGACAGGGGACGGGGTTCGGGGAGACCCAGTACTTC
clone size: many; J gene: TRBJ1-2; V gene: TRBV7-2; D gene: TRBD1; CDR3 length: 14; CDR3 protein: CASTPTGTFYGYTF; CDR3 DNA: TGTGCCAGCACCCCGACAGGGACCTTCTATGGCTACACCTTC
clone size: many; J gene: TRBJ1-1; V gene: TRBV12-3/TRBV12-4; D gene: NA; CDR3 length: 13; CDR3 protein: CASTLKGDTEAFF; CDR3 DNA: TGTGCCAGCACCCTGAAGGGGGACACTGAAGCTTTCTTT
clone size: many; J gene: TRBJ2-1; V gene: TRBV20-1; D gene: NA; CDR3 length: 13; CDR3 protein: CSAIRGSLGEQFF; CDR3 DNA: TGCAGTGCTATCCGGGGGAGCCTTGGTGAGCAGTTCTTC
clone size: many; J gene: TRBJ2-7; V gene: TRBV10-3; D gene: TRBD2; CDR3 length: 14; CDR3 protein: CAINGAGGSYEQYF; CDR3 DNA: TGTGCCATCAATGGGGCCGGGGGGTCCTACGAGCAGTACTTC
clone size: NA; J gene: TRBJ1-1; V gene: TRBV20-1; D gene: NA; CDR3 length: 15; CDR3 protein: CSARDQGLMNTEAFF; CDR3 DNA: TGCAGTGCTAGAGACCAGGGCCTTATGAACACTGAAGCTTTCTTT
clone size: NA; J gene: TRBJ2-4; V gene: TRBV7-9; D gene: NA; CDR3 length: 15; CDR3 protein: CASSPRETVKNIQYF; CDR3 DNA: TGTGCCAGCAGCCCCAGGGAGACGGTCAAAAACATTCAGTACTTC
clone size: once; J gene: TRBJ2-3; V gene: TRBV15; D gene: TRBD2; CDR3 length: 18; CDR3 protein: CATSTGLAGRSSTDTQYF; CDR3 DNA: TGTGCCACCAGCACTGGACTAGCGGGACGTTCTAGCACAGATACGCAGTATTTT
clone size: few; J gene: TRBJ2-1; V gene: TRBV11-2; D gene: TRBD2; CDR3 length: 17; CDR3 protein: CASSAYNGRALGNEQFF; CDR3 DNA: TGTGCCAGCAGTGCTTATAACGGGAGGGCCTTGGGAAATGAGCAGTTCTTC
clone size: many; J gene: TRBJ2-1; V gene: TRBV29-1; D gene: NA; CDR3 length: 12; CDR3 protein: CSVVLDHDEQFF; CDR3 DNA: TGCAGCGTTGTACTAGACCATGATGAGCAGTTCTTC
clone size: NA; J gene: TRBJ2-5; V gene: TRBV7-2; D gene: NA; CDR3 length: 14; CDR3 protein: CASSYADSQETQYF; CDR3 DNA: TGTGCCAGCAGTTACGCCGACAGTCAAGAGACCCAGTACTTC
clone size: NA; J gene: TRBJ2-7; V gene: TRBV6-1; D gene: NA; CDR3 length: 14; CDR3 protein: CASSREFPLGEQYF; CDR3 DNA: TGTGCCAGCAGCCGCGAATTTCCACTGGGCGAGCAGTACTTC
clone size: many; J gene: TRBJ1-6; V gene: TRBV12-3/TRBV12-4; D gene: TRBD1; CDR3 length: 14; CDR3 protein: CASSLATGRSPLHF; CDR3 DNA: TGTGCCAGCAGTTTAGCGACAGGGAGATCACCCCTCCACTTT
clone size: NA; J gene: TRBJ2-5; V gene: TRBV20-1; D gene: NA; CDR3 length: 15; CDR3 protein: CIARDFGGGRETQYF; CDR3 DNA: TGCATTGCTAGAGATTTCGGCGGAGGGAGGGAGACCCAGTACTTC
clone size: few; J gene: TRBJ2-1; V gene: TRBV12-3/TRBV12-4; D gene: TRBD2; CDR3 length: 18; CDR3 protein: CASSLSFTGTSGQNEQFF; CDR3 DNA: TGTGCCAGCAGTTTAAGCTTTACCGGGACTAGCGGTCAGAATGAGCAGTTCTTC
clone size: few; J gene: TRBJ2-1; V gene: TRBV9; D gene: NA; CDR3 length: 16; CDR3 protein: CASSVGGSGSYNEQFF; CDR3 DNA: TGTGCCAGCAGCGTAGGAGGTAGCGGCTCCTACAATGAGCAGTTCTTC
clone size: few; J gene: TRBJ2-7; V gene: TRBV12-3/TRBV12-4; D gene: TRBD2; CDR3 length: 16; CDR3 protein: CASSLGSREGSGEQYF; CDR3 DNA: TGTGCCAGCAGTTTAGGATCGCGGGAGGGCTCGGGCGAGCAGTACTTC
clone size: NA; J gene: TRBJ2-7; V gene: TRBV7-9; D gene: TRBD2; CDR3 length: 16; CDR3 protein: CASSVGRAGRDYEQYF; CDR3 DNA: TGTGCCAGCAGCGTCGGCCGAGCCGGGAGGGACTACGAGCAGTACTTC
clone size: few; J gene: TRBJ1-5; V gene: TRBV7-2; D gene: NA; CDR3 length: 16; CDR3 protein: CASSLQVGMANQPQHF; CDR3 DNA: TGTGCCAGCAGCTTACAGGTGGGGATGGCGAATCAGCCCCAGCATTTT
clone size: few; J gene: TRBJ2-5; V gene: TRBV7-2; D gene: TRBD1; CDR3 length: 14; CDR3 protein: CASSSRTGWQTQYF; CDR3 DNA: TGTGCCAGCAGTTCAAGGACAGGGTGGCAGACCCAGTACTTC
clone size: few; J gene: TRBJ1-1; V gene: TRBV20-1; D gene: TRBD1; CDR3 length: 11; CDR3 protein: CSAVDRIEAFF; CDR3 DNA: TGCAGTGCTGTGGACAGGATTGAAGCTTTCTTT
clone size: many; J gene: TRBJ2-2; V gene: TRBV25-1; D gene: NA; CDR3 length: 15; CDR3 protein: CASSDRAFSTGELFF; CDR3 DNA: TGTGCCAGCAGTGACCGCGCGTTCTCAACCGGGGAGCTGTTTTTT
clone size: many; J gene: TRBJ2-7; V gene: TRBV27; D gene: TRBD2; CDR3 length: 13; CDR3 protein: CASSRTSAYEQYF; CDR3 DNA: TGTGCCAGCAGTCGGACTAGCGCCTACGAGCAGTACTTC
clone size: NA; J gene: TRBJ2-7; V gene: TRBV20-1; D gene: TRBD2; CDR3 length: 15; CDR3 protein: CSARDGLAGRYEQYF; CDR3 DNA: TGCAGTGCTAGAGATGGGCTAGCGGGTCGTTACGAGCAGTACTTC
clone size: many; J gene: TRBJ2-1; V gene: TRBV20-1; D gene: TRBD2; CDR3 length: 13; CDR3 protein: CSASWGGPNEQFF; CDR3 DNA: TGCAGTGCTAGTTGGGGGGGTCCGAATGAGCAGTTCTTC
clone size: many; J gene: TRBJ2-5; V gene: TRBV29-1; D gene: NA; CDR3 length: 14; CDR3 protein: CSVLAGGRGETQYF; CDR3 DNA: TGCAGCGTCCTTGCGGGCGGACGGGGGGAGACCCAGTACTTC
clone size: NA; J gene: TRBJ2-7; V gene: TRBV27; D gene: NA; CDR3 length: 14; CDR3 protein: CASSSGFFSGEQYF; CDR3 DNA: TGTGCCAGCAGTTCGGGGTTCTTTTCTGGCGAGCAGTACTTC
clone size: few; J gene: TRBJ1-1; V gene: TRBV7-2; D gene: NA; CDR3 length: 14; CDR3 protein: CASSISLRGTEAFF; CDR3 DNA: TGTGCCAGCAGCATTTCGCTTAGGGGCACTGAAGCTTTCTTT
clone size: few; J gene: TRBJ2-7; V gene: TRBV5-6; D gene: TRBD1; CDR3 length: 15; CDR3 protein: CASSFRDRVVGEQYF; CDR3 DNA: TGTGCCAGCAGCTTCAGGGACAGGGTTGTCGGCGAGCAGTACTTC
clone size: NA; J gene: TRBJ2-1; V gene: TRBV6-2/TRBV6-3; D gene: NA; CDR3 length: 13; CDR3 protein: CASRRQGGSEQFF; CDR3 DNA: TGTGCCAGCAGGAGACAGGGAGGCAGTGAGCAGTTCTTC
clone size: NA; J gene: TRBJ2-5; V gene: TRBV29-1; D gene: NA; CDR3 length: 13; CDR3 protein: CSVGKGGQETQYF; CDR3 DNA: TGCAGCGTTGGAAAAGGCGGACAAGAGACCCAGTACTTC
clone size: NA; J gene: TRBJ2-2; V gene: TRBV10-1; D gene: NA; CDR3 length: 13; CDR3 protein: CASSESDSGELFF; CDR3 DNA: TGCGCCAGCAGTGAGTCTGACTCCGGGGAGCTGTTTTTT
clone size: few; J gene: TRBJ2-5; V gene: TRBV12-3/TRBV12-4; D gene: TRBD1; CDR3 length: 14; CDR3 protein: CASSHGTGSQTQYF; CDR3 DNA: TGTGCCAGCAGTCACGGGACAGGGAGCCAGACCCAGTACTTC
clone size: few; J gene: TRBJ2-1; V gene: TRBV27; D gene: NA; CDR3 length: 14; CDR3 protein: CASSLRRGGDEQFF; CDR3 DNA: TGTGCCAGCAGTTTACGGCGGGGTGGGGATGAGCAGTTCTTC
clone size: NA; J gene: TRBJ2-1; V gene: TRBV5-1; D gene: TRBD2; CDR3 length: 15; CDR3 protein: CASRPGTSGSGEQFF; CDR3 DNA: TGCGCCAGCAGGCCCGGGACTAGCGGGAGTGGGGAGCAGTTCTTC
clone size: NA; J gene: TRBJ2-1; V gene: TRBV20-1; D gene: NA; CDR3 length: 11; CDR3 protein: CSAPGYNEQFF; CDR3 DNA: TGCAGTGCTCCAGGGTACAATGAGCAGTTCTTC
clone size: few; J gene: TRBJ2-4; V gene: TRBV18; D gene: NA; CDR3 length: 17; CDR3 protein: CASSPPRGEYAKNIQYF; CDR3 DNA: TGTGCCAGCTCACCACCGAGAGGGGAGTACGCCAAAAACATTCAGTACTTC
clone size: many; J gene: TRBJ2-2; V gene: TRBV12-3/TRBV12-4; D gene: TRBD1; CDR3 length: 15; CDR3 protein: CASSLGGRGTGELFF; CDR3 DNA: TGTGCCAGCAGCTTAGGGGGCAGGGGCACCGGGGAGCTGTTTTTT
clone size: NA; J gene: TRBJ2-7; V gene: TRBV20-1; D gene: TRBD2; CDR3 length: 15; CDR3 protein: CSARDGLAGTYEQYF; CDR3 DNA: TGCAGTGCTAGAGATGGACTAGCGGGAACCTACGAGCAGTACTTC
clone size: NA; J gene: TRBJ2-5; V gene: TRBV10-3; D gene: TRBD2; CDR3 length: 14; CDR3 protein: CAISERREEETQYF; CDR3 DNA: TGTGCCATCAGTGAACGTCGGGAGGAAGAGACCCAGTACTTC
clone size: few; J gene: TRBJ2-1; V gene: TRBV29-1; D gene: TRBD2; CDR3 length: 14; CDR3 protein: CSVPLAPSYNEQFF; CDR3 DNA: TGCAGCGTTCCACTAGCGCCTTCCTACAATGAGCAGTTCTTC
clone size: few; J gene: TRBJ2-7; V gene: TRBV21-1; D gene: NA; CDR3 length: 15; CDR3 protein: CASSPHTRSSYEQYF; CDR3 DNA: TGTGCCAGCAGCCCCCACACAAGGAGCTCCTACGAGCAGTACTTC
clone size: NA; J gene: TRBJ2-1; V gene: TRBV20-1; D gene: NA; CDR3 length: 11; CDR3 protein: CSARDRRGQFF; CDR3 DNA: TGCAGTGCTAGAGACAGGAGGGGGCAGTTCTTC
clone size: few; J gene: TRBJ2-7; V gene: TRBV5-5; D gene: TRBD2; CDR3 length: 15; CDR3 protein: CASSAGLATSYEQYF; CDR3 DNA: TGTGCCAGCAGCGCGGGACTAGCGACTTCCTACGAGCAGTACTTC
clone size: few; J gene: TRBJ1-1; V gene: TRBV4-2; D gene: TRBD1; CDR3 length: 14; CDR3 protein: CASSPGTDGAEAFF; CDR3 DNA: TGTGCCAGCAGCCCAGGGACAGACGGGGCTGAAGCTTTCTTT
clone size: NA; J gene: TRBJ2-7; V gene: TRBV6-2/TRBV6-3; D gene: NA; CDR3 length: 15; CDR3 protein: CASSRDSPGSYEQYF; CDR3 DNA: TGTGCCAGCAGCCGTGACAGCCCTGGCTCCTACGAGCAGTACTTC
clone size: NA; J gene: TRBJ2-1; V gene: TRBV19; D gene: NA; CDR3 length: 13; CDR3 protein: CASSVARYDEQFF; CDR3 DNA: TGTGCCAGTAGTGTAGCTAGATACGATGAGCAGTTCTTC
clone size: NA; J gene: TRBJ1-1; V gene: TRBV20-1; D gene: NA; CDR3 length: 13; CDR3 protein: CSATKDMNTEAFF; CDR3 DNA: TGCAGTGCTACCAAGGACATGAACACTGAAGCTTTCTTT
clone size: NA; J gene: TRBJ2-4; V gene: TRBV6-2/TRBV6-3; D gene: NA; CDR3 length: 14; CDR3 protein: CASSRQSLVDIQYF; CDR3 DNA: TGTGCCAGCAGCAGACAGAGCTTGGTTGACATTCAGTACTTC
clone size: NA; J gene: TRBJ2-3; V gene: TRBV3-1; D gene: TRBD2; CDR3 length: 17; CDR3 protein: CASSPGLAGGYTDTQYF; CDR3 DNA: TGTGCCAGCAGCCCAGGACTAGCGGGAGGGTACACAGATACGCAGTATTTT
clone size: NA; J gene: TRBJ1-3; V gene: TRBV9; D gene: NA; CDR3 length: 16; CDR3 protein: CASSVGPGTSGNTIYF; CDR3 DNA: TGTGCCAGCAGCGTAGGTCCAGGGACATCTGGAAACACCATATATTTT
clone size: few; J gene: TRBJ2-1; V gene: TRBV20-1; D gene: TRBD2; CDR3 length: 14; CDR3 protein: CSASPGLAGLEQFF; CDR3 DNA: TGCAGTGCTAGCCCCGGACTAGCGGGCTTGGAGCAGTTCTTC
clone size: many; J gene: TRBJ2-5; V gene: TRBV20-1; D gene: NA; CDR3 length: 13; CDR3 protein: CSAYDTNQETQYF; CDR3 DNA: TGCAGTGCATACGACACAAACCAAGAGACCCAGTACTTC
clone size: NA; J gene: TRBJ1-1; V gene: TRBV2; D gene: TRBD1; CDR3 length: 13; CDR3 protein: CASAGQGTPEAFF; CDR3 DNA: TGTGCCAGTGCTGGACAGGGTACGCCTGAAGCTTTCTTT
clone size: many; J gene: TRBJ2-1; V gene: TRBV12-3/TRBV12-4; D gene: TRBD2; CDR3 length: 15; CDR3 protein: CASSFGGRKYNEQFF; CDR3 DNA: TGTGCCAGCAGTTTTGGCGGGAGAAAATACAATGAGCAGTTCTTC